Below are 22 T cell receptor beta chains sequenced from a single sample in a study of breast tumors, draining lymph nodes, adjacent tissues listed by TCRdb under 2016. The axillary draining lymph nodes of breast cancer patients were the source of the lymph node samples. Library preparation employed multiplex PCR. Data came from an Illumina HiSeq 2000. TCRdb trimmed the raw reads at Q25, called clones with MiXCR and kept productive beta chains. Every distinct CDR3 protein forms one entry, paired with its most common genes and DNA. The sample table lists about 270,000 distinct CDR3 sequences, over 30% of them with a count of one. Around 1% of the sample goes to the ten largest clones. Sequencing was carried out using axillary lymph node tissue. The origin of the receptors is a female donor with breast cancer. Some clones in this sample may be carry-over from other donors' samples.

This clonotype was recorded many times. J is TRBJ1-5 and V is TRBV6-6; 7 nucleotides line up with TRBD1. Germline V gene data show CDR1 as MNHNY and CDR2 as SVGAGI (reference sequence). Losses at the gene ends were 6 bases for V and 2 bases for J; bases not matched to a gene: 7. The CDR3 is made up of 15 amino acids. CDR3 in DNA: TGTGCCAGCAGCCCTACAGGGGTTGGCAATCAGCCCCAGCATTTT. This codes for CASSPTGVGNQPQHF.

Concerning this clonotype: Without the conserved terminal phenylalanine or tryptophan, this CDR3 likely stems from a read error. No DNA is shown, since the ends of the CDR3 on it are uncertain; the CDR3 is the one TCRdb lists. J is TRBJ2-5 and V is TRBV19; the table's TRBD2 call for D was not verified on the DNA. The CDR3 is 17 amino acids in total, end residues counted. Germline assignment: CDR1 LNHDA and CDR2 SQIVND (reference sequence). The CDR3 spells CASSSPGGAWWQETQSL.

Points on this clonotype: A clone one base away is much larger, so this may be a read error. In DNA form, the CDR3 reads TGTGCCAGCGGCGTCTTGGGATTGGTGGAGCAGTACTTC. Amino acid sequence: CASGVLGLVEQYF. This chain links TRBV5-4 with TRBJ2-7; no firm D call. Germline V CDR1 and CDR2: SGHNT, YYREEE (reference sequence). V was pared by 7 bases and J by 7 bases, with 18 bases between. CDR3 length: 13 amino acids.

As to this clonotype: A clone one base away is much larger, so this may be a read error. The rearrangement joins TRBV6-5 to TRBJ2-1; D is perhaps TRBD2 (6 bases). Germline V CDR1 and CDR2: MNHEY, SVGAGI. This CDR3 contains 15 residues. The CDR3: CASSYTTSGYNGQFF. CDR3 nucleotide sequence: TGTGCCAGCAGTTACACGACTAGTGGTTACAATGGGCAGTTCTTC.

This chain joins TRBV7-6 and TRBJ2-4; D gene ambiguous. Germline V CDR1 and CDR2: SGHVS, FNYEAQ. The CDR3 runs 17 residues. Trimming cost V 0 bases and J 0 bases, with 12 bases left between them. CDR3 bases: TGTGCCAGCAGCTTAGCGCCCGGATCCTTAGCCAAAAACATTCAGTACTTC. It translates to CASSLAPGSLAKNIQYF.

Note on this clonotype: The junction departs from germline at one end; a sequencing error may be responsible. The V gene is TRBV29-1, the J gene TRBJ2-3, with TRBD2 matching over 13 bases. The CDR3 sequence is 16 residues long. CDR1 is SQVTM, CDR2 ANQGSEA, per germline. CDR3 sequence reads: CSVQRTSGRLSDTRYF. The CDR3 DNA is TGCAGCGTGCAGCGGACTAGCGGGAGACTCTCAGATACGCGGTATTTT.

The chain couples TRBV6-2 or TRBV6-3 to TRBJ2-2, with D unresolved. Germline assignment: CDR1 MNHEY and CDR2 SVGEGT. The CDR3 loop spans 14 amino acids. The germline V and J ends were trimmed by 4 bases and 3 bases, with 9 bases remaining between them. CDR3 in amino acids: CASSSEVYTGELFF. The DNA of the CDR3 is TGTGCCAGCAGTTCTGAGGTCTACACCGGGGAGCTGTTTTTT.

Worth noting for this clonotype: A much bigger clone sits one base away, suggesting this may be a read error. The chain uses TRBV25-1 and TRBJ2-2; a possible D gene is TRBD1 (6 bases). CDR1 is MGHDK and CDR2 is SYGVNS in the germline V gene. The CDR3 is 16 residues long. The CDR3 loop reads CASSLDLGQNAGELFF. In DNA form, the CDR3 reads TGTGCCAGCAGCTTGGATCTTGGACAGAACGCCGGGGAGCTGTTTTTT.

This clonotype was observed many times. The V call is TRBV11-1, the J call TRBJ2-7; no definite D call. The CDR3 has 14 residues. Per germline, CDR1 SGHAT and CDR2 FQDESV (reference sequence). Trimming removed 4 bases from V and 3 bases from J, with 13 bases in between. CDR3 loop: CASSSNPQGYEQYF. In DNA form, the CDR3 reads TGTGCCAGCAGCTCTAACCCCCAAGGCTACGAGCAGTACTTC.

Many counts were recorded for this clonotype. The rearrangement uses TRBV12-3 or TRBV12-4 and TRBJ2-7; a possible D gene is TRBD1 (5 bases). The CDR3 is 13 residues long. The CDR3 coding sequence is TGTAGGCCTGGGGCCCCATCCCTTTACGAGCAGTACTTC. This translates into CRPGAPSLYEQYF.

This clonotype was observed many times. The genes are TRBV11-3 and TRBJ2-1; TRBD2 matches at 10 bases. Trimming cost V 3 bases and J 6 bases; bases outside gene matches: 8. The CDR3 runs 16 residues. Germline V gives CDR1 SGHNT, CDR2 YENEEA. This CDR3 reads CASSFGRLAGGNEQFF. In nucleotides, the CDR3 is TGTGCCAGCAGCTTTGGTCGATTAGCGGGAGGCAATGAGCAGTTCTTC.

In regard to this clonotype: This may be a read error: a much more frequent sequence differs by one nucleotide. V usage is TRBV9 and J usage is TRBJ2-5; TRBD1 aligns across 7 bases. The germline V gene encodes CDR1 SGDLS and CDR2 YYNGEE. CDR3 length: 16 residues. The CDR3, as DNA: TGTGCCAGCAGCGCACCACCGGGACAGATTCAAGGGACCCAGTACTTC. Translated, it gives CASSAPPGQIQGTQYF.

As to this clonotype: No conserved phenylalanine or tryptophan ends this CDR3, so it is likely a read error. No DNA is shown, since the ends of the CDR3 on it are uncertain; the CDR3 is the one TCRdb lists. The chain joins TRBV10-3 to TRBJ2-6. In germline, CDR1 is ENHRY, CDR2 SYGVKD. Ends included, the CDR3 has 9 residues. The CDR3: CAISDSPTS.

This clonotype was seen at least ten times. The rearrangement uses TRBV20-1 and TRBJ2-7; D may be TRBD2 (6 bases). Trimming left V 3 bases short and J 6 bases short, with 9 bases between. Germline V gene sequence: CDR1 DFQATT, CDR2 SNEGSKA (reference sequence). The CDR3 extends over 11 amino acids. The CDR3 reads CSASGGTEQYF. The CDR3, as DNA: TGCAGTGCTAGTGGGGGGACCGAGCAGTACTTC.

This clonotype was detected many times. The chain has TRBV20-1 and TRBJ2-1; possibly TRBD2 for D (6 bases). The V end lost 5 bases, the J end lost 6 bases, and 14 bases lay between the germline ends. CDR1 and CDR2 from the germline V gene are DFQATT and SNEGSKA (reference sequence). There are 13 residues in the CDR3. For the CDR3, the DNA is TGCAGTGCTTTTTCCAGACTAGGCAATGAGCAGTTCTTC. Encoded protein: CSAFSRLGNEQFF.

This clonotype was detected once. It is likely a read error, because the conserved phenylalanine at the end of the CDR3 is missing. The DNA is omitted, as the CDR3 cannot be located on it reliably, and the CDR3 follows TCRdb's listing. The chain joins TRBV20-1 to TRBJ2-2; TRBD2, as called in the table, went unchecked against the DNA. With termini counted, the CDR3 has 10 amino acids. The V gene's germline CDR1 is DFQATT and CDR2 SNEGSKA (reference sequence). This CDR3 is CSARRAGGFH.

Regarding this clonotype: At one boundary the junction diverges from the germline segment, which might be a read error. This sequence joins TRBV6-6 and TRBJ1-5; D is uncertain. CDR1 and CDR2 (germline): MNHNY, SVGAGI (reference sequence). CDR3 size: 14 residues. The CDR3 region is CAISLKRGNQPQHF. Written as DNA, the CDR3 is TGTGCCATCAGTTTGAAGCGCGGGAATCAGCCCCAGCATTTT.

There are many counts of this clonotype. The rearrangement joins TRBV10-3 to TRBJ2-7; D might be TRBD1 or TRBD2, each matching 5 bases. The V end lost 2 bases, the J end lost 3 bases, and 5 bases lay between the germline ends. This CDR3 is 12 amino acids long. CDR1 and CDR2 from the germline V gene are ENHRY and SYGVKD. Here the CDR3 DNA reads TGTGCCATCAGTGAGGGGGGCTACGAGCAGTACTTC. Protein: CAISEGGYEQYF.

This clonotype occurred many times. The chain combines TRBV11-2 with TRBJ1-6; D remains unclear. Germline V gene lookup returns CDR1 SGHAT and CDR2 FQNNGV. Trimming stripped 0 bases from V and 10 bases from J, with 7 bases between. CDR3 length: 13 residues. CDR3 nucleotide sequence: TGTGCCAGCAGCTTAGATCAAGAATCACCCCTCCACTTT. Translation gives CASSLDQESPLHF.

J is TRBJ2-6 and V is TRBV28; D not resolved. This CDR3 has 15 residues. CDR1 MDHEN and CDR2 SYDVKM come from the germline V gene. The V gene lost 2 bases and the J gene lost 0 bases, with 5 bases spanning the gap. The CDR3 nucleotides read TGTGCCAGCAGTTTAACTCCCTCTGGGGCCAACGTCCTGACTTTC. It translates to CASSLTPSGANVLTF.

The gene calls are TRBV11-3 and TRBJ2-3, with D perhaps TRBD1 (6 bases). CDR1 is SGHNT and CDR2 is YENEEA in the germline V gene. The CDR3 sequence is 16 residues long. The V and J ends lost 6 bases and 1 base respectively, with 17 bases between them. For the CDR3, the DNA is TGTGCCAGCAGTCAACATACAGGGTCCGGCACAGATACGCAGTATTTT. It yields the protein CASSQHTGSGTDTQYF.

In this sample, this clonotype turned up a few times. The gene calls are TRBV6-1 and TRBJ1-1; D unclear. CDR1 and CDR2 from the germline V gene are MNHNS and SASEGT. Trimming stripped 1 base from V and 7 bases from J, with 10 bases between. The CDR3 extends over 13 amino acids. For the CDR3, the DNA is TGTGCCAGCAGTGAAGTGGTGGGTTTTGAAGCTTTCTTT. This encodes CASSEVVGFEAFF.